A selection of T cell receptor beta chains follows, all from one sample in a study of CD8 T cells in ankylosing spondylitis. TCRdb ran MiXCR on the 5' RACE reads and lists one entry per CDR3 protein. The data show about 840,000 distinct CDR3 sequences, roughly 12% seen once. What was sequenced was blood, either unsorted or a sorted T cell fraction (not recorded which). The receptors stem from a male donor with ankylosing spondylitis. Each CDR3 is given with its conserved first and last residue. The D gene is left open where the match is weak. Clone size appears in some rows only: once, few, many, or a class for an expanded clone.

clone_size,d_call,v_call,j_call,cdr3_nt,cdr3_aa
few,TRBD1,TRBV6-5,TRBJ1-6,TGTGCCAGCAGTTACTCGACAGGGGGCTATAATTCACCCCTCCACTTT,CASSYSTGGYNSPLHF
NA,NA,TRBV15,TRBJ2-1,TGTGCCACCAGGCTAGCGCCTCCCTACAATGAGCAGTTCTTC,CATRLAPPYNEQFF
NA,TRBD2,TRBV20-1,TRBJ2-1,TGCAGTGCTAGCGCCCGATCCGGGACTAGCGGGAGAATGAATGAGCAGTTCTTC,CSASARSGTSGRMNEQFF
few,NA,TRBV10-3,TRBJ2-7,TGTGCCATCAGTGAGGTCCAGGGGGGCTACGAGCAGTACTTC,CAISEVQGGYEQYF
many,NA,TRBV6-5,TRBJ1-1,TGTGCCAGCAGTTACTCGGCAGAAAACACTGAAGCTTTCTTT,CASSYSAENTEAFF
many,NA,TRBV5-1,TRBJ2-7,TGCGCCAGCAGTCCCCCCGGGTTCGAGCAGTACTTC,CASSPPGFEQYF
NA,TRBD2,TRBV10-3,TRBJ2-1,TGTGCCATCAGTGCCCAGCGGGAAAACAATGAGCAGTTCTTC,CAISAQRENNEQFF
NA,TRBD2,TRBV20-1,TRBJ2-3,TGCAGTGCCTCTAGTGCGAGCGGGGACGTTGATACGCAGTATTTT,CSASSASGDVDTQYF
NA,TRBD2,TRBV30,TRBJ2-7,TGTGCCTCGGGGGGGTTCTACGAGCAGTACTTC,CASGGFYEQYF
NA,NA,TRBV5-1,TRBJ2-1,TGCGCCAGCAGCTTGGCTGTCACGAGTGTGGGGTCAAGCTCCTACAATGAGCAGTTCTTC,CASSLAVTSVGSSSYNEQFF
few,NA,TRBV27,TRBJ1-2,TGTGCCAGCAGTTTTACTGATCCGATCGATGGCTACACCTTC,CASSFTDPIDGYTF
once,NA,TRBV7-9,TRBJ2-4,TGTGCCAGCAGCCGCCTAAGTGGGGACATTCAGTACTTC,CASSRLSGDIQYF
NA,NA,TRBV5-4,TRBJ2-3,TGTGCCAGCAGCTTGGGCGGACTCCCAGCGTTTTCGGCAGATACGCAGTATTTT,CASSLGGLPAFSADTQYF
NA,TRBD2,TRBV6-1,TRBJ2-1,TGTGCCGGAAGTGGGACTAGCGGGTTAAATGAGCAGTTCTTC,CAGSGTSGLNEQFF
many,TRBD1,TRBV5-1,TRBJ1-6,TGCGCCAGCAGCTTCGGGGACAGCTATTCACCCCTCCACTTT,CASSFGDSYSPLHF
few,NA,TRBV5-1,TRBJ2-6,TGCGCCAGCAGCTCTCGGTTGGGGTCTGGGGCCAACGTCCTGACTTTC,CASSSRLGSGANVLTF
NA,NA,TRBV6-1,TRBJ2-7,TGTGCCAGCAGCTCACTATCGCAGGGTTCCTACGAGCAGTACTTC,CASSSLSQGSYEQYF
few,NA,TRBV20-1,TRBJ1-4,TGCAGTGCAACAACAGGGTTGGAGGGTGAAAAACTGTTTTTT,CSATTGLEGEKLFF
NA,NA,TRBV6-1,TRBJ2-7,TGTGCCAGCAGAACCCCTTTCTCGTACGGGGGTTTCTACGAGCAGTACTTC,CASRTPFSYGGFYEQYF
NA,TRBD2,TRBV5-4,TRBJ2-3,TGTGCCAGCAGCCCTAGCGGGGGGGCTGTTGATACGCAGTATTTT,CASSPSGGAVDTQYF
few,TRBD2,TRBV24-1,TRBJ2-1,TGTGCCACAGGGACTAGCGGGAGTAGCGATGAGCAGTTCTTC,CATGTSGSSDEQFF
NA,NA,TRBV6-1,TRBJ2-2,TGTGCCAGCACCCCCCATGGAGCGAACACCGGGGAGCTGTTTTTT,CASTPHGANTGELFF
many,NA,TRBV5-1,TRBJ1-2,TGCGCCAGCAGCCCAGCAGCTAACTATGGCTACACCTTC,CASSPAANYGYTF
few,NA,TRBV5-4,TRBJ2-4,TGTGCCAGCAGCGGTCCCCCCATCCTAGCCAAAAACATTCAGTACTTC,CASSGPPILAKNIQYF
many,TRBD1,TRBV5-1,TRBJ1-2,TGCGCCAGCAGCATGGACAGGGGAGTAGAGGGCTACACCTTC,CASSMDRGVEGYTF
few,NA,TRBV29-1,TRBJ2-2,TGCAGCGCCAACACGGCGGGGGCCGGGATAACGATTTTT,CSANTAGAGITIF
NA,NA,TRBV7-9,TRBJ1-5,TGTGCCAGCAGCTTAGTAGGACTGAGCAATCAGCCCCAGCATTTT,CASSLVGLSNQPQHF
few,NA,TRBV20-1,TRBJ2-1,TGCAGTCACCGGGACCGCGGCGAGAATGAGCAGTTCTTC,CSHRDRGENEQFF
many,NA,TRBV6-5,TRBJ1-6,TGTGCCAGCAGTTACTCACAGCCTTTGAATTCACCCCTCCACTTT,CASSYSQPLNSPLHF
few,NA,TRBV12-3/TRBV12-4,TRBJ1-1,TGTGCCAGCAGTTTAGAGAGGACTGAAGCTTTCTTT,CASSLERTEAFF
NA,NA,TRBV20-1,TRBJ2-1,TGCAGTGCTAGAGCCGACAGGGCGGACTATGGTTGGGATGAGCAGTTCTTC,CSARADRADYGWDEQFF
many,NA,TRBV29-1,TRBJ2-3,TGCAGCGTTGAAGATGAAAGGGGGAGCACAGATACGCAGTATTTT,CSVEDERGSTDTQYF
few,NA,TRBV7-9,TRBJ2-1,TGTGCCAGCAGCCGACCTCTCGGCGGGGGACACCACAATGAGCAGTTCTTC,CASSRPLGGGHHNEQFF
NA,NA,TRBV6-1,TRBJ2-6,TGTGCCAGCAGATCTTCGGGGACTGGGGCCAACGTCCTGACTTTC,CASRSSGTGANVLTF
NA,NA,TRBV20-1,TRBJ2-7,TGCAGTGCCCCGAGGCTGGGGGTGCGCTACGAGCAGTACTTC,CSAPRLGVRYEQYF
NA,NA,TRBV16,TRBJ1-1,TGTGCCAGCAGCCAATCGGCCCAGAACACTGAAGCTTTCTTT,CASSQSAQNTEAFF
NA,TRBD1,TRBV29-1,TRBJ1-2,TGCAGCGTTTTCGGGACAGGGGGCTCGCGTGGCTACACCTTC,CSVFGTGGSRGYTF
NA,NA,TRBV7-2,TRBJ2-5,TGTGCCAGCAGCTTAGTGCAGGGAGGGACCCAGTACTTC,CASSLVQGGTQYF
many,NA,TRBV5-1,TRBJ1-2,TGCGCCAGCAGCTTGGACAGATCCGGCTACACCTTC,CASSLDRSGYTF
many,TRBD2,TRBV4-3,TRBJ2-1,TGCGCCAGCAGCCAAGATCCAGGGGCTAGCGGGAGTCTCTACAATGAGCAGTTCTTC,CASSQDPGASGSLYNEQFF
few,TRBD2,TRBV4-1,TRBJ2-7,TGCGCCAGCAGCCTAATCCCCGGGGCTAGCGGGGGGAGCTCCTACGAGCAGTACTTC,CASSLIPGASGGSSYEQYF
many,NA,TRBV7-2,TRBJ2-4,TGTGCCAGCAGCTTAGGTCACCTCATTCAGTACTTC,CASSLGHLIQYF
many,NA,TRBV7-2,TRBJ1-2,TGTGCCAGCAGCTTCACGGCCGGTAACTATGGCTACACCTTC,CASSFTAGNYGYTF
NA,NA,TRBV12-3/TRBV12-4,TRBJ2-5,TGTGCCAGCAGTCTAGGCATGCTCCCACAAGGGACCCAGTACTTC,CASSLGMLPQGTQYF
NA,TRBD2,TRBV5-1,TRBJ2-1,TGCGCCAGCAGCTTGGTGATGGGGGCGAGCGGGAGATACAATGAGCAGTTCTTC,CASSLVMGASGRYNEQFF
NA,NA,TRBV21-1,TRBJ2-2,TGTGCCAGCAGCAAACGAGAGGGCGCGAACACCGGGGAGCTGTTTTTT,CASSKREGANTGELFF
few,NA,TRBV10-3,TRBJ2-3,TGTGCCATCAGTGAAAGTCAGCTTACAGATACGCAGTATTTT,CAISESQLTDTQYF